Presented here are 28 T cell receptor beta chains from one specimen sequenced in a study of identical twins. One entry per CDR3 protein results from TCRdb running MiXCR on the 5' RACE reads. The sample contains roughly 190,000 distinct CDR3 sequences, approximately 16% of which appear only once. These same data were also listed under a study on T cells expressing NK-cell markers.

Sequencing input: CD8+ T cells sorted from blood. These receptors all stem from a woman under 30 in good health.

There are a few counts of this clonotype. This rearrangement joins TRBV20-1 to TRBJ2-7; no clear D gene. Looked up from germline, CDR1 is DFQATT and CDR2 is SNEGSKA (reference sequence). The CDR3 runs to 12 residues. V lost 0 bases, J lost 6 bases, and 9 bases lay in between. DNA for the CDR3: TGCAGTGCTAGAGAAACCCAACCCGAGCAGTACTTC. Its protein is CSARETQPEQYF.

The rearrangement joins TRBV6-1 to TRBJ2-1; TRBD2 aligns across 7 bases. Trimming removed 6 bases from V and 7 bases from J; junction bases left unmatched: 15. CDR3 size: 16 residues. CDR1 and CDR2 from the germline V gene are MNHNS and SASEGT. CDR3 DNA: TGTGCCAGCAGGTCAGCGGGACCCCCCAAAGGGAATGAGCAGTTCTTC. Its protein product is CASRSAGPPKGNEQFF.

This clonotype was seen a few times. The gene calls are TRBV7-9 and TRBJ1-1; a weak D match, TRBD1 (5 bases). Trimming removed 1 base at V and 7 bases at J, with 7 bases between. Germline-derived CDR1 and CDR2 are SEHNR and FQNEAQ (reference sequence). This CDR3 spans 12 amino acids. This chain's CDR3 is CASSLGQFEAFF. DNA for the CDR3: TGTGCCAGCAGCTTAGGACAGTTTGAAGCTTTCTTT.

In this sample, this clonotype turned up many times. The J gene is TRBJ2-7, the V gene TRBV25-1; perhaps TRBD2 as D (6 bases). The CDR3 is 12 amino acids. Germline assignment: CDR1 MGHDK and CDR2 SYGVNS. Trimming cost V 4 bases and J 7 bases, with 11 bases left between them. Here the CDR3 DNA reads TGTGCCAGCAGTGCTAGGCGGGAAGAGCAGTACTTC. It is translated as CASSARREEQYF.

This clonotype has at least ten counts. This rearrangement joins TRBV5-5 to TRBJ2-1; 7 bases match TRBD1. Trimming took 4 bases from V and 10 from J; bases not matched to a gene: 8. This CDR3 is built from 13 residues. CDR1 and CDR2 from the germline V gene are SGHKS and YYEKEE (reference sequence). The CDR3 bases are TGTGCCAGCAGCCATACAGGGGTCGGGGAGCAGTTCTTC. Amino acid sequence: CASSHTGVGEQFF.

This clonotype was observed many times. The V call is TRBV12-3 or TRBV12-4, the J call TRBJ2-4, with a possible D match to TRBD2 (5 bases). V lost 8 bases and J lost 8, with 10 bases in between. The CDR3 has 11 residues. The CDR3 DNA reads TGTGCCAGCGGAGGAAGGGACATTCAGTACTTC. Translating it yields CASGGRDIQYF.

The chain combines TRBV20-1 with TRBJ1-1; D may be TRBD1 (5 bases). This CDR3 comprises 15 residues. The ends were cut back, 4 bases at V and 0 bases at J, with 15 bases in the middle. The germline V gene encodes CDR1 DFQATT and CDR2 SNEGSKA (reference sequence). The CDR3 nucleotides read TGCAGTGCTAACTTCGGGGGGAATCTGAACACTGAAGCTTTCTTT. As protein: CSANFGGNLNTEAFF.

This clonotype was seen just once. The rearrangement links TRBV20-1 to TRBJ1-2, with D unclear. CDR1 is DFQATT, CDR2 SNEGSKA, per germline (reference sequence). The CDR3 length is 14 residues. The V end was cut by 0 bases, the J end by 4 bases, with 12 bases between. The CDR3 loop is CSARDRVTIYGYTF. CDR3 sequence (DNA): TGCAGTGCTAGAGATAGGGTCACTATCTATGGCTACACCTTC.

The J gene is TRBJ2-1, the V gene TRBV5-6, with D possibly being TRBD2 (6 bases). The CDR3 runs 14 residues. Germline values: CDR1 SGHDT, CDR2 YYEEEE. The V gene lost 3 bases and the J gene lost 7 bases, with 14 bases spanning the gap. The CDR3 spells CASSSGLPRNEQFF. The CDR3 nucleotides read TGTGCCAGCAGCTCGGGACTCCCCAGGAATGAGCAGTTCTTC.

Remarks on this clonotype: Its ends do not fully match the called genes, so a read error is possible. This chain connects TRBV5-1 to TRBJ1-5; possible D gene TRBD1, 6 bases. The germline gives CDR1 SGHRS, CDR2 YFSETQ. This CDR3 spans 14 amino acids. CDR3: CASSGGGAGQPQHF. CDR3 sequence (DNA): TGCGCCAGCTCCGGGGGGGGCGCCGGTCAGCCCCAGCACTTT.

A few counts support this clonotype. This chain uses TRBV7-9 with TRBJ2-7, with 9 bases fitting TRBD1. V dropped 6 bases and J dropped 4; count of bases not matched to a gene: 10. CDR3 length: 15 amino acids. The germline V gene has CDR1 SEHNR and CDR2 FQNEAQ (reference sequence). CDR3 sequence (DNA): TGTGCCAGCAGTCCCTCTGGACAGGGGTTTTACGAGCAGTACTTC. It encodes CASSPSGQGFYEQYF.

The count of this clonotype is one. The rearrangement uses TRBV6-1 and TRBJ2-7; no firm D call. Germline CDR1 reads MNHNS; CDR2 reads SASEGT. This CDR3 has 12 residues. Trimming stripped 6 bases from V and 4 bases from J, with 10 bases between. CDR3 in DNA: TGTGCCAGCAGCGATGTAGGGTACGAGCAGTACTTC. Translated, it gives CASSDVGYEQYF.

The V call is TRBV5-6, the J call TRBJ2-7; either TRBD1 or TRBD2 may supply D (6 bases each). Germline V gene sequence: CDR1 SGHDT, CDR2 YYEEEE. V lost 4 bases to trimming and J lost 0 bases, with 11 bases between them. CDR3 length equals 14 residues. CDR3 coding DNA: TGTGCCAGCAGCGGGCGGGACATCTCCTACGAGCAGTACTTC. This codes for CASSGRDISYEQYF. Filled out from reference TRBV5-6 and TRBJ2-7, the complete variable domain reads DAGVTQSPTHLIKTRGQQVTLRCSPKSGHDTVSWYQQALGQGPQFIFQYYEEEERQRGNFPDRFSGHQFPNYSSELNVNALLLGDSALYLCASSGRDISYEQYFGPGTRLTVT.

This clonotype was found many times. This rearrangement joins TRBV29-1 to TRBJ2-2; the match to TRBD1 covers 7 bases. V shed 7 bases and J 1 base; nucleotides not matched to a gene: 3. The germline V gene encodes CDR1 SQVTM and CDR2 ANQGSEA. This CDR3 is 13 amino acids long. The DNA for the CDR3 is TGCAGCGCTGACAGGGAGAACACCGGGGAGCTGTTTTTT. Translated: CSADRENTGELFF.

This clonotype was recorded a few times. This rearrangement joins TRBV12-3 or TRBV12-4 to TRBJ2-1; 9 nucleotides match TRBD2. With 4 bases clipped from V and 4 bases from J, the junction kept 5 bases outside the gene matches. This CDR3 contains 15 residues. CDR3 protein: CASSSTSGSYNEQFF. In nucleotides, the CDR3 is TGTGCCAGCAGTTCGACTAGCGGATCTTACAATGAGCAGTTCTTC.

This clonotype has at least ten counts. The chain employs TRBV5-5 and TRBJ2-1, with 7 nucleotides matching TRBD2. With 2 bases clipped from V and 10 bases from J, the junction kept 15 bases outside the gene matches. Germline assignment: CDR1 SGHKS and CDR2 YYEKEE (reference sequence). The CDR3 extends over 16 amino acids. This CDR3 is CASSLFLAATPGEQFF. The CDR3 bases are TGTGCCAGCAGCTTATTTCTAGCGGCAACCCCTGGGGAGCAGTTCTTC.

This clonotype was picked up a small number of times. The chain employs TRBV12-3 or TRBV12-4 and TRBJ2-1; TRBD2 matches at 9 bases. J gave up 4 bases and V 6 bases, and 16 bases lay outside the gene matches. The CDR3 loop spans 18 amino acids. CDR3 region: CASRPKRGATLNYNEQFF. The CDR3 coding sequence is TGTGCCAGCAGACCAAAGCGGGGGGCCACCCTTAATTACAATGAGCAGTTCTTC.

This chain links TRBV25-1 with TRBJ2-7; D is undetermined. Deletions cut 4 bases from V and 6 bases from J, with 10 bases between. Looked up from germline, CDR1 is MGHDK and CDR2 is SYGVNS. This CDR3 has 12 residues. CDR3 nucleotide sequence: TGTGCCAGCAGTGGATATGTAAGCGAGCAGTACTTC. This gives the protein CASSGYVSEQYF.

This clonotype was seen a few times. The V and J genes are TRBV20-1 and TRBJ2-1; TRBD1 agrees at 8 bases. This CDR3 comprises 11 residues. Germline V lookup: CDR1 DFQATT, CDR2 SNEGSKA (reference sequence). The J segment lost 7 bases and the V segment lost 6 bases, leaving 2 bases of the junction unmatched. The CDR3 here is CSADRGNEQFF. The CDR3 DNA follows: TGCAGTGCAGACAGGGGAAATGAGCAGTTCTTC.

This clonotype was recorded a few times. The chain recombines TRBV11-2 with TRBJ2-7, with 10 bases that match TRBD2. The CDR3 has 18 amino acids. CDR1 is SGHAT and CDR2 is FQNNGV in the germline V gene. Trimming cost V 2 bases and J 5 bases; bases outside gene matches: 15. For the CDR3, the DNA is TGTGCCAGCAGCTTACCCTCGATTGAGGGTAGCGGGAGGAACGAGCAGTACTTC. This sequence encodes CASSLPSIEGSGRNEQYF.

The table lists this clonotype with a few counts. V is TRBV5-1 and J is TRBJ1-4, with D tentatively TRBD1 (6 bases). CDR3 length equals 15 residues. Germline CDR1 and CDR2: SGHRS and YFSETQ. The ends were cut back, 4 bases at V and 3 bases at J, with 13 bases in the middle. The CDR3 DNA follows: TGCGCCAGCAGCGACAACAGGGTGGCTAATGAAAAACTGTTTTTT. Translated: CASSDNRVANEKLFF.

The chain has TRBV14 and TRBJ2-4, with D possibly matching TRBD1 (5 bases). The CDR3 is 16 amino acids. Between the trimmed V and J ends, which lost 0 bases and 0 bases, there was a span of 9 bases. Germline lookup yields CDR1 SGHDN and CDR2 FVKESK. CDR3 sequence reads: CASSQDTGLAKNIQYF. The DNA of the CDR3 is TGTGCCAGCAGCCAAGACACAGGCCTAGCCAAAAACATTCAGTACTTC.

This clonotype showed up just a few times. The CDR3 DNA is TGTGCCTGGGATCTCGATCCCCGGGACAGCGCTAACTATGGCTACACCTTC. Protein product: CAWDLDPRDSANYGYTF. The V call is TRBV30, the J call TRBJ1-2; TRBD1 aligns across 7 bases. In germline, CDR1 is GTSNPN, CDR2 SVGIG (reference sequence). V lost 5 bases to trimming and J lost 0 bases; unmatched junction nucleotides: 15. This CDR3 contains 17 residues.

This clonotype was observed a handful of times. The chain joins TRBV12-3 or TRBV12-4 to TRBJ2-5; 7 bases line up with TRBD1. This CDR3 spans 14 amino acids. V lost 5 bases, J lost 5 bases, and 8 bases stayed unmatched. CDR3 nucleotides: TGTGCCAGCAGTGTACAGGGGCGTGGGGAGACCCAGTACTTC. It yields the protein CASSVQGRGETQYF.

This clonotype has a handful of counts. The V and J genes are TRBV7-2 and TRBJ2-1; 9 bases agree with TRBD2. J lost 8 bases, V lost 5 bases, and 10 bases had no gene match. The CDR3 is 15 residues long. The germline V gene encodes CDR1 SGHTA and CDR2 FQGNSA. In DNA, the CDR3 is TGTGCCAGCAGCCCCGTAGCGGGAGTTTGGTATGAGCAGTTCTTC. It specifies CASSPVAGVWYEQFF.

The gene calls are TRBV2 and TRBJ2-1; a possible D gene is TRBD2 (5 bases). Trimming removed 7 bases from V and 3 bases from J, with 10 bases in between. The germline gives CDR1 SNHLY, CDR2 FYNNEI. The CDR3 extends over 13 amino acids. For the CDR3, the DNA is TGTGCCAGCATGGACTCTTACTACAATGAGCAGTTCTTC. Translating gives CASMDSYYNEQFF.

V is TRBV14 and J is TRBJ2-3; 7 bases align to TRBD1. The CDR3 contains 15 residues. V lost 4 bases and J lost 0; bases outside the gene matches: 4. CDR1 is SGHDN, CDR2 FVKESK, per germline. The CDR3 spells CASSRWDSSTDTQYF. In DNA form, the CDR3 reads TGTGCCAGCAGCCGTTGGGACAGTAGCACAGATACGCAGTATTTT.

The gene calls are TRBV12-3 or TRBV12-4 and TRBJ2-7, with D possibly matching TRBD2 (6 bases). The CDR3 is made up of 15 amino acids. V gave up 5 bases and J gave up 3 bases, with 17 bases separating them. The CDR3 nucleotides are TGTGCCAGCAGTCCCACCTATAGCGGTAGCTACGAGCAGTACTTC. Its protein product is CASSPTYSGSYEQYF.